The clone carrying this T cell receptor (beta chain) occurred many times. Molecular barcoding with unique molecular identifiers was used for the TCRbeta library. One entry per CDR3 protein results from TCRdb running MiXCR on the PCR reads. In the table there are under 300,000 distinct CDR3 sequences, more than 7.5% of which are singletons. The sample comes from a study of T-cell reconstitution after alpha-beta-depleted transplantation in children. This CDR3 spans 15 amino acids. The germline gives CDR1 KGHSH, CDR2 LQKENI. After removal of 2 bases from V and 6 bases from J, the junction contained 9 bases not matched to a gene.

The sequence came from a human donor who donated a stem cell graft to a child with SCID. V gene TRBV18 combines with J gene TRBJ1-2; 7 bases are shared with TRBD1. The sample in question was PBMCs from the stem cell graft donor, obtained from the stem cell graft. CDR3 bases: TGTGCCAGCTCACCAGGGATCCGACAGGGCCATGGCTACACCTTC. Its translation is CASSPGIRQGHGYTF.